This is a list of T cell receptor beta chains from one sample in a study. One entry per CDR3 protein, called by TCRdb with MiXCR from the RT-PCR reads. Of about 700,000 distinct CDR3 sequences in the sample, approximately 15% were seen once. The sample consisted of memory CD4+ T cells from blood. All receptors come from a female donor in good health, serving as a healthy control. Each CDR3 is given with its conserved first and last residue.

>TRBV12-3/TRBV12-4
CASRFSGSGAEQYF
>TRBV5-1
CASSFSGRAGNEQFF
>TRBV15
CATSRDAGEQYF
>TRBV7-2
CASSAYHEQYF
>TRBV5-1
CASGRGQNNEQFF
>TRBV6-6
CASKERTQNNEAFF
>TRBV12-3/TRBV12-4
CASSPLAPLSGQGSQETQYF
>TRBV24-1
CATSDRDLDEAFF
>TRBV6-2/TRBV6-3
CASSYVLAGARDTQYF
>TRBV20-1
CSGSWGEDYNEQFF
>TRBV4-1
CASSLLGRPQETQYF
>TRBV7-4
CASSWTTYETQYF
>TRBV11-2
CASRIPGQGAYGYTF
>TRBV20-1
CSAPLGLASTDTQYF
>TRBV5-6
CASSTYSLADYNEQFF
>TRBV10-2
CASSDAASLTQYF
>TRBV24-1
CATSMEQAGNQPQHF
>TRBV27
CASKSGAGGNEQYF
>TRBV20-1
CSAADAAAQPQHF
>TRBV7-3
CASSLNQVDTQYF
>TRBV10-3
CAITSTSSVTDTQYF
>TRBV7-9
CASRQGNAEAFF
>TRBV7-2
CASSYLAGVLTANEQFF
>TRBV6-6
CASSYSKGNRGPGELFF
>TRBV4-2
CASSQEPGTGTGNTIYF
>TRBV9
CASSVRDRTEFSYEQYF
>TRBV9
CASSVGSSGGAEKLFF
>TRBV9
CASSVAPSGRGYEQFF
>TRBV7-2
CASTPSGGYGYTF
>TRBV4-2
CASSLEGQTHEQYF
>TRBV20-1
CSARTGDNSPLHF
>TRBV4-3
CASSQEYPQPYEQYF
>TRBV11-2
CASSPLTIGTSGRARETQYF
>TRBV7-6
CASSLDRAGRTEAFF
>TRBV27
CASARGLGTDTQYF
>TRBV27
CASSLLPPNRGLSNSPLHF
>TRBV5-1
CASSLGVRSNTEAFF
>TRBV24-1
CATSDPTGGANTGELFF
>TRBV4-3
CASSQEPGQGDTQYF
>TRBV20-1
CSASLDLYSYNEQFF
>TRBV7-8
CASSLDPGSKQPQHF
>TRBV20-1
CSASWVYSNQPQHF
>TRBV5-1
CASSIQGEGTEAFF
>TRBV4-1
CASSQTPSGNYEQYF
>TRBV5-6
CASSRSKRSSYNEQFF
>TRBV12-3/TRBV12-4
CASSLDQGILFF
>TRBV28
CASKTLAGGGNEQFF
>TRBV28
CASRIDRNNYGYTF
>TRBV12-3/TRBV12-4
CASSQVGREQYF
>TRBV12-3/TRBV12-4
CASSLSRSGRRHEQYF
>TRBV18
CASSPRGGGGSYEQYF
>TRBV12-3/TRBV12-4
CASSPRDRAFHEQYF
>TRBV27
CASIGRTEAFF
>TRBV5-1
CASSLEAGGHSPLHF
>TRBV10-3
CAISEFAGTNTGELFF
>TRBV4-1
CASSQFRQGGYEQYF
>TRBV16
CASSQMGMVEAFF
>TRBV21-1
CASSNRAGEETQYF
>TRBV4-1
CASSQGGQAGLSTDTQYF